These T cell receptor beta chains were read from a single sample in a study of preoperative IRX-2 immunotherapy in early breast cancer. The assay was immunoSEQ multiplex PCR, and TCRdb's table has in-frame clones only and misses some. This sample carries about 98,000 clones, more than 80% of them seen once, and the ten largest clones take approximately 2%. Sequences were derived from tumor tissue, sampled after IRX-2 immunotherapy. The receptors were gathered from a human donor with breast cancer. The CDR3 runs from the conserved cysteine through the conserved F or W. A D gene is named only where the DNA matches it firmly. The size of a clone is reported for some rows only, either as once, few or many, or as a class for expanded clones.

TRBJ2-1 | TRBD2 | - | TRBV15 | TGTGCCACCAGCAGCCTAGCGGGGGGAACCTACAATGAGCAGTTCTTC | CATSSLAGGTYNEQFF
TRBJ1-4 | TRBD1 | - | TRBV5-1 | TGCGCCAGCAGCTTGGGACAGGGAAATGAAAAACTGTTTTTT | CASSLGQGNEKLFF
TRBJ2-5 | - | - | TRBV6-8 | TGTGCCAGCACCGAACGGCGGAGGGGGCTCGGAGGGGAGACCCAGTACTTC | CASTERRRGLGGETQYF
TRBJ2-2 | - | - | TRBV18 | TGTGCCAGCTCACCACGGACAGTACCGAACACCGGGGAGCTGTTTTTT | CASSPRTVPNTGELFF
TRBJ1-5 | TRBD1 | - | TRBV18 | TGTGCCAGCTCACCAGAGACAGGGAACAATCAGCCCCAGCATTTT | CASSPETGNNQPQHF
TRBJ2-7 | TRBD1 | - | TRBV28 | TGTGCCAGCAGTTCCCAGGGGGCGAAGGACGAGCAGTACTTC | CASSSQGAKDEQYF
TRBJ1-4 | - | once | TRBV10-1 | TGTGCCAGCAGTGAAGCGCTTTCAGGGAGAACTAATGAAAAACTGTTTTTT | CASSEALSGRTNEKLFF
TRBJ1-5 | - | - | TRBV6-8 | TGTGCCAGCAGTCCCGGGGGGGGAAGGGACCAGCATTTT | CASSPGGGRDQHF
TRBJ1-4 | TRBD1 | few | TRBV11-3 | TGTGCCAGCAGCTTGGTAGGGACAGATGAAAAACTGTTTTTT | CASSLVGTDEKLFF
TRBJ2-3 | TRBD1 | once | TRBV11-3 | TGTGCCAGCAGCATTTTTCACAGGGGTAGTGATACGCAGTATTTT | CASSIFHRGSDTQYF
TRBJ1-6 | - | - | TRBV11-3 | TGTGCCAGCAGCCGAGGGGAGGTGAATTCACCCCTCCACTTT | CASSRGEVNSPLHF
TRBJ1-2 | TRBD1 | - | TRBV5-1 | TGCGCCAGCAGCTTGGAGGCAGGGCAGGGGGCCGGCTACACCTTC | CASSLEAGQGAGYTF
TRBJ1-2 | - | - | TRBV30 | TGTGCCTGGACAGGAGGGTACGGCTACACCTTC | CAWTGGYGYTF
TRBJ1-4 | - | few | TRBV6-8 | TGTGCCAGCAGCCGCTTTTCGTCTATAGAAAATGAAAAACTGTTTTTT | CASSRFSSIENEKLFF
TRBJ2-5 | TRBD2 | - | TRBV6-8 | TGTGCCAGCAGTTACTTTGGGACTAGCGGGGAAGAGACCCAGTACTTC | CASSYFGTSGEETQYF
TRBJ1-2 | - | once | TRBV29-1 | TGCAGCGTTGAGACGGGTGGCTATGGCTACACCTTC | CSVETGGYGYTF
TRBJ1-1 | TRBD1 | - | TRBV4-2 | TGTGCCAGCAGCTTTACAGGGGGCACTGAAGCTTTCTTT | CASSFTGGTEAFF
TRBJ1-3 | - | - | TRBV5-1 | TGCGCCAGCAGCTTCGAGGGGGCTGGAAACACCATATATTTT | CASSFEGAGNTIYF
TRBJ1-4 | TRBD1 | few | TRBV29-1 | TGCAGCGTTGTGGGACAGGGGGATGAAAAACTGTTTTTT | CSVVGQGDEKLFF
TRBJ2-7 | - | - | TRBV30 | TGTGCCTGGAGTGCACTTGGCCTAGCGAGAGATTACGAGCAGTACTTC | CAWSALGLARDYEQYF
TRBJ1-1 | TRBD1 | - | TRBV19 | TGTGCCAGTAGTACCTTGACAGGGAACCTGAACACTGAAGCTTTCTTT | CASSTLTGNLNTEAFF
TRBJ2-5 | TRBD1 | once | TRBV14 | TGTGCCAGCAGACGGGACAGCCAAGAGACCCAGTACTTC | CASRRDSQETQYF
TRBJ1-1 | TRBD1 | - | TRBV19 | TGTGCCAGTAGTGGACAACCCGGGACAGGCTACAAGAACACTGAAGCTTTCTTT | CASSGQPGTGYKNTEAFF
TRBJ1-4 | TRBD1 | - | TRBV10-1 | TGCGCCAGCAGTGCCTCGGACAGGGGGTCGAGGGCTAATGAAAAACTGTTTTTT | CASSASDRGSRANEKLFF
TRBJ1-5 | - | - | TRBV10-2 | TGCGCCAGCAGCATGGACGGATCTAATCAGCCCCAGCATTTT | CASSMDGSNQPQHF
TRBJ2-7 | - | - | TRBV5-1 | TGCGCCAGCAGCTTGGACGCGACGTCGAGCTCCTACGAGCAGTACTTC | CASSLDATSSSYEQYF
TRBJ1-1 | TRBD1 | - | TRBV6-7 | TGTGCCAGCAGTAAACGATGGGGGACAGGGGCGACCGGTGAAGCTTTCTTT | CASSKRWGTGATGEAFF
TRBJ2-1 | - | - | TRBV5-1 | TGCGCCAGCAGCTTTTCCTCCTCCTACAATGAGCAGTTCTTC | CASSFSSSYNEQFF
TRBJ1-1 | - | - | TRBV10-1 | TGCGCCAGCAGTGAGAGAACCTCAAACACTGAAGCTTTCTTT | CASSERTSNTEAFF
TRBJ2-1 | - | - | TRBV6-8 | TGTGCCAGCAGTTTCCCGGGCCTCGTCGCCTCCTACAATGAGCAGTTCTTC | CASSFPGLVASYNEQFF
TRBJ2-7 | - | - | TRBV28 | TGTGCCAGCAACCCTGTCCGGGACCCCTACGAGCAGTACTTC | CASNPVRDPYEQYF
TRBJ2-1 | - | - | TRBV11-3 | TGTGCCAGCAGCCCAGGTAGCGGTAGTTACAATGAGCAGTTCTTC | CASSPGSGSYNEQFF
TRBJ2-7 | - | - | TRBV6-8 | TGTGCCAGCACCTTAGATCGGTATAGCGGTTCCTACGAGCAGTACTTC | CASTLDRYSGSYEQYF
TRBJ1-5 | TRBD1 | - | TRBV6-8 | TGTGCCAGCAGTCCGGACAGGGCGGATCAGCCCCAGCATTTT | CASSPDRADQPQHF
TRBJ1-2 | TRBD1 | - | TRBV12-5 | TGTGCCAGCGAACCAGGGACAGGGGGTTTCGGCTACACCTTC | CASEPGTGGFGYTF
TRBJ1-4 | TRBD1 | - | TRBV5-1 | TGCGCCAGTACGCCAGGGGGCCCAAATGAAAAACTGTTTTTT | CASTPGGPNEKLFF
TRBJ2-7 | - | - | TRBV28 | TGTGCCAGCAGTTTAACACAAGGCGAGCAGTACTTC | CASSLTQGEQYF
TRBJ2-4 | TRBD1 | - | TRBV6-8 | TGTGCCAGCAGCTCGAGACAGGGTGGGTTACACATTCAGTACTTC | CASSSRQGGLHIQYF
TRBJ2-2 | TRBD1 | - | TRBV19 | TGTGCCAGTAGTTCCTGGACAGGGAGTTTTCCTGGGGAGCTGTTTTTT | CASSSWTGSFPGELFF
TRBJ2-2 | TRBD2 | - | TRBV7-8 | TGTGCCAGCAGCTTGGTGGATAGCGGGGGGCCATACACCGGGGAGCTGTTTTTT | CASSLVDSGGPYTGELFF
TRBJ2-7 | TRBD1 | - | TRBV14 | TGTGCCAGCACCCAGGGGGCGGAGCAGTACTTC | CASTQGAEQYF
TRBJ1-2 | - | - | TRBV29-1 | TGCAGCGTTGAAAAGACCCAGGCCACTAACTATGGCTACACCTTC | CSVEKTQATNYGYTF
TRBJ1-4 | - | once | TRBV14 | TGTGCCAGCAGCCAAGGACAGACCCCTGAAAAACTGTTTTTT | CASSQGQTPEKLFF
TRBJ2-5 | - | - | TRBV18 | TGTGCCAGCTCACCACCCCGGGAACGAGAGACCCAGTACTTC | CASSPPRERETQYF
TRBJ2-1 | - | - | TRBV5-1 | TGCGCCAGCAGCTTGGAAGGGGTCTACAATGAGCAGTTCTTC | CASSLEGVYNEQFF
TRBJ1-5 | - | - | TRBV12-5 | TGTGCTAGTGGTTTCGGGGATCAGCCCCAGCATTTT | CASGFGDQPQHF
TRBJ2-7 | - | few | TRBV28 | TGTGCCAGCAGTTTACCCATAGAGCGCGAGCAGTACTTC | CASSLPIEREQYF
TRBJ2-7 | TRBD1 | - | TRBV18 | TGTGCCAGCTCACCCCTACAGGGGAGCTCCTACGAGCAGTACTTC | CASSPLQGSSYEQYF
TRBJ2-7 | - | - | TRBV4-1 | TGCGCCAGCAGCCAAGAGGGGAGTACCTACGAGCAGTACTTC | CASSQEGSTYEQYF